These T cell receptor beta chains were read from a single sample in a study of blood T cells in healthy people across ages. TCRdb re-derived calls from the 5' RACE reads in MiXCR, one entry per CDR3 protein. The sample carries some 710,000 distinct CDR3 sequences, about 45% recorded once. Material: blood. The receptor source for this set is a man older than 75 in good health. Both conserved end residues are part of each CDR3. Each record gives: CDR3 protein, V gene, D gene, J gene. A D gene is named only where the DNA matches it firmly.

CASSENRGRDEQFF TRBV10-1 TRBD1 TRBJ2-1
CAISESGSGSADEQYF TRBV10-3 TRBD2 TRBJ2-5
CASMYTGGGEQFF TRBV6-2/TRBV6-3 TRBD2 TRBJ2-1
CASSKPSPLVPSSYNEQFF TRBV21-1 NA TRBJ2-1
CASSPSWDSYGYTF TRBV4-3 NA TRBJ1-2
CATPGLAGLNEQFF TRBV6-1 TRBD2 TRBJ2-1
CASSPQGADKNIQYF TRBV6-6 TRBD1 TRBJ2-4
CASSPPWSSSYNEQFF TRBV7-2 NA TRBJ2-1
CASRRTGTRPYEQYF TRBV11-2 NA TRBJ2-7
CATSAGTVYGYTF TRBV24-1 TRBD1 TRBJ1-2